Below, 23 T cell receptor beta chains from the same sample are listed, as sequenced in a study of blood T cell repertoires in COVID-19. Method: immunoSEQ multiplex PCR; TCRdb's copy keeps in-frame clones and lacks some. This sample has around 210,000 clones; 75% to 85% occur once, and the top ten carry 5.1%. Input material: peripheral blood. The receptor set was obtained from a man aged 45-60 years with COVID-19, enrolled during active disease.

The chain joins TRBV19 to TRBJ1-6; TRBD1 might be the D (6 bases). The CDR3 has 16 amino acids. Germline lookup yields CDR1 LNHDA and CDR2 SQIVND (reference sequence). Trimming pared 6 bases from V and 8 bases from J, leaving 20 bases between. The CDR3 DNA reads TGTGCCAGTAGCAGCAGAATAGGGGGTAATTATTCACCCCTCCACTTT. Its protein product is CASSSRIGGNYSPLHF.

The rearrangement joins TRBV7-2 to TRBJ2-1, with 12 bases matching TRBD2. Germline V gene data show CDR1 as SGHTA and CDR2 as FQGNSA. The CDR3 contains 15 residues. Unmatched junction bases numbered 7, after V lost 5 bases and J lost 8 bases. The CDR3 spells CASSTRGLAGHEQFF. CDR3 DNA sequence: TGTGCCAGCAGCACCCGAGGACTAGCGGGGCATGAGCAGTTCTTC.

The gene calls are TRBV7-8 and TRBJ1-2; D possibly corresponds to TRBD1 (6 bases). The CDR3 totals 14 residues. The germline V and J ends were trimmed by 3 bases and 7 bases, with 15 bases remaining between them. Germline values: CDR1 SGHVS, CDR2 FQNEAQ. DNA for the CDR3: TGTGCCAGCAGCTTTAGTACAGGGTCGGGTGGCTACACCTTC. It encodes CASSFSTGSGGYTF.

This sequence joins TRBV7-8 and TRBJ1-5, with D perhaps matching TRBD1 (5 bases). This CDR3 region has 13 residues. With 4 bases removed from V and 7 bases from J, the gap between germline ends came to 11 bases. CDR1 and CDR2 (germline): SGHVS, FQNEAQ. This chain's CDR3 is CASSWGGYQPQHF. For the CDR3, the DNA is TGTGCCAGCAGCTGGGGGGGTTACCAGCCCCAGCATTTT.

This clone was recorded once. The V call is TRBV24-1, the J call TRBJ2-2; TRBD1 matches at 9 bases. Trimming removed 11 bases from V and 6 bases from J; junction bases left unmatched: 6. The germline gives CDR1 KGHDR, CDR2 SFDVKD. The CDR3 consists of 13 residues. The CDR3 nucleotides are TGTGCCATAAGACAGGGGGTGGCCGGGGAGCTGTTTTTT. Translation: CAIRQGVAGELFF.

The table lists this clone with a count of one. The CDR3 reads CASSPFGGGASDTQYF. CDR3 nucleotide sequence: TGTGCCAGCAGTCCCTTTGGCGGGGGGGCTTCAGATACGCAGTATTTT. This rearrangement joins TRBV6-6 to TRBJ2-3; 9 bases are a match to TRBD2. The CDR3 covers 16 residues. Trimming cost V 5 bases and J 4 bases; bases outside gene matches: 10. In germline, CDR1 is MNHNY, CDR2 SVGAGI (reference sequence).

V usage is TRBV11-1 and J usage is TRBJ2-2; maybe TRBD1 (5 bases). This CDR3 is 15 amino acids long. V lost 3 bases to trimming and J lost 2 bases, with 10 bases between them. Germline CDR1 is SGHAT and CDR2 is FQDESV (reference sequence). The DNA for the CDR3 is TGTGCCAGCAGCTTCGATAGGGGCAACACCGGGGAGCTGTTTTTT. It codes for CASSFDRGNTGELFF. Full variable domain (missing parts from reference TRBV11-1 and TRBJ2-2): EAEVAQSPRYKITEKSQAVAFWCDPISGHATLYWYRQILGQGPELLVQFQDESVVDDSQLPKDRFSAERLKGVDSTLKIQPAELGDSAMYLCASSFDRGNTGELFFGEGSRLTVL.

The chain employs TRBV27 and TRBJ1-1, with D possibly TRBD1 on 5 matching bases. The germline gives CDR1 MNHEY, CDR2 SMNVEV (reference sequence). The CDR3 covers 14 residues. Trimming removed 2 bases from V and 0 bases from J, with 7 bases in between. CDR3 sequence reads: CASSLNRMNTEAFF. The DNA for the CDR3 is TGTGCCAGCAGTTTAAACAGGATGAACACTGAAGCTTTCTTT.

The chain has TRBV2 and TRBJ1-1; D unresolved. This CDR3 comprises 16 residues. CDR1 and CDR2 from the germline V gene are SNHLY and FYNNEI. Trimming removed 7 bases from V and 5 bases from J, with 23 bases in between. In DNA, the CDR3 is TGTGCCAGCAATACTCTCGGGGTCCCTGGGATTACTGAAGCTTTCTTT. It yields the protein CASNTLGVPGITEAFF.

Written as DNA, the CDR3 is TGTGCCAGCAGCCAACTAGATTCCCAAGAGACCCAGTACTTC. Protein sequence: CASSQLDSQETQYF. V usage is TRBV3-1 (or the pseudogene TRBV3-2) and J usage is TRBJ2-5; the D is unclear. CDR1 and CDR2 from the germline V gene are LGHDT and YNNKEL (reference sequence). The CDR3 has 14 amino acids. V was clipped by 2 bases and J by 1 base, with 8 bases between them.

Only one count was recorded for this clone. The CDR3, as DNA: TGCGCCAGCAGCCCAAATAGGGGGCTCCCTGAAGCTTTCTTT. It encodes CASSPNRGLPEAFF. V and J are TRBV5-1 and TRBJ1-1, with 7 bases matching TRBD1. V was clipped by 4 bases and J by 6 bases; unmatched bases: 9. This CDR3 region has 14 residues. Germline CDR1 and CDR2: SGHRS and YFSETQ.

This chain links TRBV6-5 with TRBJ2-7, with D possibly TRBD2 on 6 matching bases. CDR1 is MNHEY, CDR2 SVGAGI, per germline. V lost 7 bases to trimming and J lost 7 bases, with 23 bases between them. The CDR3 has 15 amino acids. The CDR3 sequence is CASIPAGPSLGEQYF. The DNA of the CDR3 is TGTGCCAGCATCCCCGCGGGACCCAGCCTTGGGGAGCAGTACTTC.

The rearrangement joins TRBV7-2 to TRBJ2-7, with D possibly matching TRBD1 (5 bases). The CDR3 is made up of 15 amino acids. Germline CDR1 is SGHTA and CDR2 is FQGNSA. The germline V and J ends were trimmed by 1 base and 7 bases, with 17 bases remaining between them. This CDR3 reads CASSLEGWGAEEQYF. The CDR3 region has the DNA TGTGCCAGCAGCTTAGAGGGGTGGGGCGCAGAGGAGCAGTACTTC.

CDR3 DNA: TGCGCCAGCAGCCAAGTACGGGGGGGCCTCGGGGAGCTGTTTTTT. This encodes CASSQVRGGLGELFF. The V call is TRBV4-1, the J call TRBJ2-2, with 8 positions matching TRBD2. This CDR3 has 15 amino acids. V lost 1 base, J lost 7 bases, and 5 bases stayed unmatched. Germline V gene data show CDR1 as MGHRA and CDR2 as YSYEKL.

The chain couples TRBV5-1 to TRBJ2-1; 11 bases line up with TRBD2. Germline V gene sequence: CDR1 SGHRS, CDR2 YFSETQ. V dropped 4 bases and J dropped 0; count of bases not matched to a gene: 0. The length of the CDR3 is 15 residues. For the CDR3, the DNA is TGCGCCAGCAGCGGGACTAGCGGCTCCTACAATGAGCAGTTCTTC. This translates into CASSGTSGSYNEQFF.

The chain employs TRBV6-5 and TRBJ1-6; D perhaps matches TRBD1 (5 bases). The CDR3 spans 12 residues. The V end was cut by 5 bases, the J end by 8 bases, with 7 bases between. Germline CDR1 and CDR2: MNHEY and SVGAGI. The CDR3 DNA follows: TGTGCCAGCAGTAAGGGGCATTCACCCCTCCACTTT. It specifies CASSKGHSPLHF.

This rearrangement joins TRBV2 to TRBJ1-6, with 8 bases lining up with TRBD1. The CDR3 covers 12 residues. Germline CDR1 reads SNHLY; CDR2 reads FYNNEI. With 8 bases clipped from V and 8 bases from J, the junction kept 2 bases outside the gene matches. The CDR3, as DNA: TGTGCCAGCGGACAGGGTTATTCACCCCTCCACTTT. Its translation is CASGQGYSPLHF. Full variable domain (outside the CDR3, taken from reference TRBV2 and TRBJ1-6): EPEVTQTPSHQVTQMGQEVILRCVPISNHLYFYWYRQILGQKVEFLVSFYNNEISEKSEIFDDQFSVERPDGSNFTLKIRSTKLEDSAMYFCASGQGYSPLHFGNGTRLTVT.

The chain carries TRBV9 and TRBJ1-2, with D tentatively TRBD1 (5 bases). Germline V gene lookup returns CDR1 SGDLS and CDR2 YYNGEE. CDR3 length equals 13 residues. Trimming stripped 3 bases from V and 4 bases from J, with 10 bases between. As DNA, the CDR3 is TGTGCCAGCAGCGACGGGGGTGGCTATGGCTACACCTTC. Protein sequence: CASSDGGGYGYTF.

The genes are TRBV5-1 and TRBJ2-5; 12 nucleotides align to TRBD2. The CDR3 is made up of 15 amino acids. Germline V gene sequence: CDR1 SGHRS, CDR2 YFSETQ. V lost 4 bases to trimming and J lost 7 bases; unmatched junction nucleotides: 8. For the CDR3, the DNA is TGCGCCAGCAGCGCCGGACTAGCGGGGATCGGGACCCAGTACTTC. Translated, it gives CASSAGLAGIGTQYF.

The rearrangement uses TRBV2 and TRBJ2-2, with 7 bases matching TRBD1. Germline assignment: CDR1 SNHLY and CDR2 FYNNEI. CDR3 length: 15 amino acids. V shed 6 bases, J shed 4 bases, and the junction held 8 bases outside the gene matches. The CDR3 nucleotides read TGTGCCAGCAGAATACAGGGGTCGAGCACCGGGGAGCTGTTTTTT. Translating it yields CASRIQGSSTGELFF.

The V call is TRBV28, the J call TRBJ1-2; D is uncertain. V was shortened by 3 bases and J by 0 bases, with 11 bases between the two germline ends. This CDR3 has 15 residues. Per germline, CDR1 MDHEN and CDR2 SYDVKM. CDR3 protein: CASSFEILANYGYTF. CDR3 in DNA: TGTGCCAGCAGTTTTGAAATATTAGCTAACTATGGCTACACCTTC.

The V call is TRBV11-2, the J call TRBJ2-1, with D uncertain. This CDR3 contains 13 residues. Trimming removed 3 bases from V and 8 bases from J, with 11 bases in between. Germline V gene sequence: CDR1 SGHAT, CDR2 FQNNGV. The CDR3 region has the DNA TGTGCCAGCAGCTTCCCGGATCGGGATGAGCAGTTCTTC. This codes for CASSFPDRDEQFF.

V usage is TRBV11-2 and J usage is TRBJ2-3; a weak D match, TRBD2 (6 bases). Germline V lookup: CDR1 SGHAT, CDR2 FQNNGV. This CDR3 has 11 amino acids. V was trimmed by 10 bases and J by 10 bases, leaving 15 bases between them. This CDR3 is CAIKTGVSQYF. The CDR3 DNA follows: TGTGCCATCAAGACGGGGGTATCGCAGTATTTT.